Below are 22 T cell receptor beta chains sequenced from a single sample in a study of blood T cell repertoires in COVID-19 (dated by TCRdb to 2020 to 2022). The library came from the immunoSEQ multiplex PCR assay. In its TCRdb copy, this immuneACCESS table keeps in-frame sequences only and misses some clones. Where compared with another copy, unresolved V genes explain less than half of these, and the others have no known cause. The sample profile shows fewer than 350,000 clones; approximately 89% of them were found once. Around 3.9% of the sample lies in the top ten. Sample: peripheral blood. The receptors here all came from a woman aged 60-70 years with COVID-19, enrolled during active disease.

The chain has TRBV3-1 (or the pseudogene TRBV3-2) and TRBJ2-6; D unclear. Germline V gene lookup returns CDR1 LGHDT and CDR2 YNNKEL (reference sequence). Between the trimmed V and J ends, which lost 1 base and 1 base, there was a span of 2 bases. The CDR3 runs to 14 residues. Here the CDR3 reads CASSQASGANVLTF. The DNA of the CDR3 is TGTGCCAGCAGCCAAGCGTCTGGGGCCAACGTCCTGACTTTC.

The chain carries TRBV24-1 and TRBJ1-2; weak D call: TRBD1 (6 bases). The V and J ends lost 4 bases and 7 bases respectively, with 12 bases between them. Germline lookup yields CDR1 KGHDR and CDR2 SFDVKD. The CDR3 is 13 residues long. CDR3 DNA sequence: TGTGCCACCAGTGAGTTAACAGGGCTTGGCTACACCTTC. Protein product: CATSELTGLGYTF.

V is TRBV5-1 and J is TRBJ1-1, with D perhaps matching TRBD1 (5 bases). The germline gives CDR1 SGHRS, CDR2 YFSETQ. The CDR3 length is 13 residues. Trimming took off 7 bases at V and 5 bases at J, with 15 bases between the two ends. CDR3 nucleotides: TGCGCCAGCTGCGTAGGGGAGGGAACTGAAGCTTTCTTT. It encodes CASCVGEGTEAFF.

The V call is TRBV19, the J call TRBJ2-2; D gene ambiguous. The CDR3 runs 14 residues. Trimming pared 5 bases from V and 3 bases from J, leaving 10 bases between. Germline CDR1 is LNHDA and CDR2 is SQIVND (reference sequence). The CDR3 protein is CASSPLGHTGELFF. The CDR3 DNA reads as TGTGCCAGTAGTCCGCTTGGGCACACCGGGGAGCTGTTTTTT.

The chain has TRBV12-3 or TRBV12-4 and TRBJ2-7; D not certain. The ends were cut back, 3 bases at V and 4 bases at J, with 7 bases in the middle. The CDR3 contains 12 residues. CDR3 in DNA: TGTGCCAGCAGTTTGGTGGAGTACGAGCAGTACTTC. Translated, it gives CASSLVEYEQYF.

CDR3 in amino acids: CASSHPWRQGKTNEKLFF. CDR3 DNA sequence: TGTGCCAGCAGCCATCCTTGGAGACAGGGAAAGACTAATGAAAAACTGTTTTTT. The chain combines TRBV16 with TRBJ1-4, with 7 bases matching TRBD1. The CDR3 length is 18 residues. J was trimmed by 2 bases and V by 3 bases; bases with no gene match: 12. Germline V gives CDR1 KGHSY, CDR2 FQNENV. The complete variable domain, with remaining parts taken from reference TRBV16 and TRBJ1-4, reads GEEVAQTPKHLVRGEGQKAKLYCAPIKGHSYVFWYQQVLKNEFKFLISFQNENVFDETGMPKERFSAKCLPNSPCSLEIQATKLEDSAVYFCASSHPWRQGKTNEKLFFGSGTQLSVL.

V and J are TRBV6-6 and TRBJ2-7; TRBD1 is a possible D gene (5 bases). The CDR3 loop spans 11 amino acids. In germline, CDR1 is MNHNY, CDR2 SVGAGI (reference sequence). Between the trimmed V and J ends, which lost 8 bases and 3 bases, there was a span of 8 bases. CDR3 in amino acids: CASGQGYEQYF. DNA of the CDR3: TGTGCCAGCGGCCAGGGCTACGAGCAGTACTTC.

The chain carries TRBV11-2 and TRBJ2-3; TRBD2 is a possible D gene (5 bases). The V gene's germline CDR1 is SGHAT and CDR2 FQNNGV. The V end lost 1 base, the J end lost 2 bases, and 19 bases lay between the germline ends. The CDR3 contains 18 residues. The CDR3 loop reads CASSLVSRGSISTDTQYF. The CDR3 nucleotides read TGTGCCAGCAGCTTAGTTTCTCGAGGGTCCATCTCCACAGATACGCAGTATTTT.

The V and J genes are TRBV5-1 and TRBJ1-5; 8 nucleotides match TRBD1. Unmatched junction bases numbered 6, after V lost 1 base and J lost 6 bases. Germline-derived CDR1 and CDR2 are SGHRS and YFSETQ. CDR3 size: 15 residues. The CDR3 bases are TGCGCCAGCAGCTTGACAGGGGGTATAAGTCAGCCCCAGCATTTT. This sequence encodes CASSLTGGISQPQHF.

The DNA of the CDR3 is TGTGCCACCAGTGACAACGGACAGGGTTCCTACAATGAGCAGTTCTTC. Its protein is CATSDNGQGSYNEQFF. The chain carries TRBV24-1 and TRBJ2-1; 8 bases match TRBD1. CDR1 is KGHDR, CDR2 SFDVKD, per germline. The ends lost 4 bases at V and 1 base at J; junction bases unmatched: 5. The CDR3 sequence is 16 residues long.

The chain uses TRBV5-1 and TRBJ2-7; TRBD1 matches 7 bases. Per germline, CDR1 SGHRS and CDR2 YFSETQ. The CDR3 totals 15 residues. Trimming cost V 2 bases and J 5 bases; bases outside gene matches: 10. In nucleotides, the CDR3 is TGCGCCAGCAGCTTACCAGGGGGTGTTGGTAACGAGCAGTACTTC. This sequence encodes CASSLPGGVGNEQYF.

Here the CDR3 DNA reads TGTGCTAGTGGTTCACCAAGAGGGGGTTTTGACTATGGCTACACCTTC. It yields the protein CASGSPRGGFDYGYTF. This chain links TRBV12-5 with TRBJ1-2; possibly TRBD1 for D (6 bases). This CDR3 contains 16 residues. Germline V lookup: CDR1 LGHNT, CDR2 FRNRAP. V dropped 4 bases and J dropped 3 bases, with 18 bases sitting between them.

The CDR3 sequence: CASSPNLQGTNTEAFF. DNA for the CDR3: TGTGCCAGCTCACCGAACTTACAGGGGACGAACACTGAAGCTTTCTTT. V is TRBV18 and J is TRBJ1-1, with 7 bases matching TRBD1. Trimming at V came to 3 bases and at J to 1 base, leaving 8 bases not matched to a gene. Germline CDR1 and CDR2: KGHSH and LQKENI. The CDR3 consists of 16 residues. Full variable domain (missing parts from reference TRBV18 and TRBJ1-1): NAGVMQNPRHLVRRRGQEARLRCSPMKGHSHVYWYRQLPEEGLKFMVYLQKENIIDESGMPKERFSAEFPKEGPSILRIQQVVRGDSAAYFCASSPNLQGTNTEAFFGQGTRLTVV.

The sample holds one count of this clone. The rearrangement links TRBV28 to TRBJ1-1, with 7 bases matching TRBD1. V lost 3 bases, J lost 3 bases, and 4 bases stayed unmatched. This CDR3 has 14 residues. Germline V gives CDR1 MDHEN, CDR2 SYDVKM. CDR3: CASSFTDRYTEAFF. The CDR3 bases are TGTGCCAGCAGTTTTACGGACAGGTACACTGAAGCTTTCTTT.

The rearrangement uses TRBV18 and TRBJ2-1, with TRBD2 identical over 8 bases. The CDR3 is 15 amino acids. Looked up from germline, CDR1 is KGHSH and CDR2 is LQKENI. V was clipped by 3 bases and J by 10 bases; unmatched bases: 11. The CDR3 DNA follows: TGTGCCAGCTCACCCCGGGAGGGATGGGCATGGGAGCAGTTCTTC. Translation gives CASSPREGWAWEQFF.

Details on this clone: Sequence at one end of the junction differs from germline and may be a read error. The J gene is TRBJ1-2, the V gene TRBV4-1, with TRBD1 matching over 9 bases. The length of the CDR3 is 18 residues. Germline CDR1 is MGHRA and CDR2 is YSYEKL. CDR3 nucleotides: TGCGCCAGCAGCCACTATCCCATAGGGGACAGGGAAAACTTTGGCTACACCTTC. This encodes CASSHYPIGDRENFGYTF.

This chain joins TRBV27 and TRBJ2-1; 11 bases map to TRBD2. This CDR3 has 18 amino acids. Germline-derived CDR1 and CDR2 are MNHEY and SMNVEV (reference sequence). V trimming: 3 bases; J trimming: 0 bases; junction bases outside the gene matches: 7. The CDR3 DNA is TGTGCCAGCAGTTTCCGACTAGCGGGGATGAGCTCCTACAATGAGCAGTTCTTC. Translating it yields CASSFRLAGMSSYNEQFF.

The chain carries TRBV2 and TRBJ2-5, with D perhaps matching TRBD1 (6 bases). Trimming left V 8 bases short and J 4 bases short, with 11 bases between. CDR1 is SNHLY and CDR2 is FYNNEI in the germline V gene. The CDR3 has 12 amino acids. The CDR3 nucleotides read TGTGCCAGCTGCCGCAGGGGAGAGACCCAGTACTTC. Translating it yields CASCRRGETQYF.

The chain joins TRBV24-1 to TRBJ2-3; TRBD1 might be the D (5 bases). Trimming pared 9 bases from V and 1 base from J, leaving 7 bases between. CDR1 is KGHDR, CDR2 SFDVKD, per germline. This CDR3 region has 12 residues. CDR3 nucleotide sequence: TGTGCCACCGGGGCAGGCACAGATACGCAGTATTTT. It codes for CATGAGTDTQYF.

The CDR3 region is CASSPPPSTGNQPQHF. The CDR3 DNA is TGTGCCAGCAGTCCCCCCCCTTCGACTGGCAATCAGCCCCAGCATTTT. The V call is TRBV6-2 or TRBV6-3, the J call TRBJ1-5; no definite D call. The V and J ends lost 5 bases and 2 bases respectively, with 16 bases between them. Looked up from germline, CDR1 is MNHEY and CDR2 is SVGEGT. This CDR3 comprises 16 residues.

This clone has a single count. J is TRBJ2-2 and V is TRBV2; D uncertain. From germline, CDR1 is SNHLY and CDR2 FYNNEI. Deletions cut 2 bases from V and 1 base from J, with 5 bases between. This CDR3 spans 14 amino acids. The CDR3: CASSERKNTGELFF. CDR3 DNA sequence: TGTGCCAGCAGTGAACGTAAGAACACCGGGGAGCTGTTTTTT.

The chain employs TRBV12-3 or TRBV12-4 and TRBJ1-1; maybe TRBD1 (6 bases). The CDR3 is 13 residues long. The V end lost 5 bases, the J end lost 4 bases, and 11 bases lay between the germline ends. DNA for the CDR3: TGTGCCAGCAGTACAGCGGGGGCCACTGAAGCTTTCTTT. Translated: CASSTAGATEAFF.